A selection of T cell receptor beta chains follows, all from one sample in a study of T cells in Graves' hyperthyroidism and ophthalmopathy. Each CDR3 protein gets one entry after TCRdb re-called the multiplex PCR reads with MiXCR. The sample holds some 400,000 distinct CDR3 sequences, over 15% seen once. Sequencing used blood. The receptors stem from a woman aged 18-35 years with Graves' hyperthyroidism. Both conserved end residues are part of each CDR3. Fields, in order: J gene, clone size, D gene, V gene, CDR3 DNA, CDR3 protein. A D gene is named only where the DNA matches it firmly. Clone size, where shown, is once, few, many, or a class for clones that have expanded.

TRBJ2-7 many NA TRBV7-2 TGTGCCAGCAGCTCGTCGCCGGACGGATACGAGCAGTACTTC CASSSSPDGYEQYF
TRBJ1-6 NA NA TRBV11-2 TGTGTCAGCAGCTTAGAGAGGGTTTCACCCCTCCACTTT CVSSLERVSPLHF
TRBJ1-3 many NA TRBV27 TGTGCCAGCAGTCCCCTAGGAGGAAGCACTGGAAACACCATATATTTT CASSPLGGSTGNTIYF
TRBJ2-5 many NA TRBV6-1 TGTGCCAGCAATGCTCCCGGGGAGACCCAGTACTTC CASNAPGETQYF
TRBJ1-2 many TRBD1 TRBV6-2/TRBV6-3 TGTGCCAGCAGTCGAACTCAAGGGACAGTCTATGGCTACACCTTC CASSRTQGTVYGYTF
TRBJ2-2 many TRBD1 TRBV24-1 TGTGCCACCAGTGATTTACAGGGGGACACCGGGGAGCTGTTTTTT CATSDLQGDTGELFF
TRBJ1-1 many TRBD1 TRBV6-5 TGTGCCAGCAGTCACACCTACCGGGACAGCACTGAAGCTTTCTTT CASSHTYRDSTEAFF
TRBJ2-7 NA NA TRBV6-1 TGTGCCAGCAGTGAAGAAGGGACCCCCCTCGAGCAGTACTTC CASSEEGTPLEQYF
TRBJ1-5 many NA TRBV29-1 TGCAGCGTTGGCGGCTCTCGGTTTCAGCCCCAGCATTTT CSVGGSRFQPQHF
TRBJ2-2 many TRBD2 TRBV6-1 TGTGCCAGCAGTCGTACATTCTCGGGGGGACCCGGGGAGCTGTTTTTT CASSRTFSGGPGELFF
TRBJ2-5 many NA TRBV6-2/TRBV6-3 TGTGCCAGCAGATCTGACGGGAAGACCCAGTACTTC CASRSDGKTQYF
TRBJ1-1 few TRBD1 TRBV30 TGTGCCTGGAGTCTCGGGACAGGGGAACTAGGAGCTTTCTTT CAWSLGTGELGAFF
TRBJ2-5 NA TRBD1 TRBV7-8 TGTGCCAGCAGCTTAGTTCGGACAGGGGATAGGGAGACCCAGTACTTC CASSLVRTGDRETQYF
TRBJ1-5 many NA TRBV12-3/TRBV12-4 TGTGCCAGCAGTTTTTTAGGTCGGGAGCAGCCCCAGCATTTT CASSFLGREQPQHF
TRBJ2-5 few NA TRBV5-1 TGCGCCAGCACCATCGCACCCCGGTGGGAGACCCAGTACTTC CASTIAPRWETQYF
TRBJ1-1 many NA TRBV2 TGTGCCAGCAGTGAACAGGGTCTTCGAGCTTTCTTT CASSEQGLRAFF
TRBJ1-2 many NA TRBV30 TGTGCCTGGAGTAGCCCGGGCTATGGCTACACCTTC CAWSSPGYGYTF
TRBJ2-5 NA NA TRBV5-1 TGCGCCAGCAGCCCCGAACGGTTCCAAGAGACCCAGTACTTC CASSPERFQETQYF
TRBJ1-1 many NA TRBV12-3/TRBV12-4 TGTGCCAGCAGTATAGGGTCCCGGGGTGAAGCTTTCTTT CASSIGSRGEAFF
TRBJ2-7 many TRBD2 TRBV6-1 TGTGCCAGCAGTGTGGTAGCGGGGACCTACGAGCAGTACTTC CASSVVAGTYEQYF
TRBJ1-5 many NA TRBV7-2 TGTGCCAGCAGCTTAAGGAGGGATAGCAATCAGCCCCAGCATTTT CASSLRRDSNQPQHF
TRBJ1-5 many NA TRBV20-1 TGCAGCGCTAGGGGAACAGGGAGCTATAGCAATCAGCCCCAGCATTTT CSARGTGSYSNQPQHF
TRBJ2-7 many NA TRBV7-2 TGTGCCAGCAGCTTAGAGTTTGGGGAGCCGCAGTACTTC CASSLEFGEPQYF
TRBJ1-5 NA NA TRBV19 TGTGCCAGTACTACATCGACAGGAGGGAATCAGCCCCAGCATTTT CASTTSTGGNQPQHF
TRBJ1-4 many NA TRBV6-2/TRBV6-3 TGTGCCAGCAGTCCCTACCTTAGGAGGGGAGCTAATGAAAAACTGTTTTTT CASSPYLRRGANEKLFF
TRBJ2-7 many NA TRBV20-1 TGCAGTGCTAGTTCCGGGGTCGTTTACGAGCAGTACTTC CSASSGVVYEQYF
TRBJ1-5 many NA TRBV12-3/TRBV12-4 TGTGCCAGCAGTGTGATGACCCGCAAGCAACATTTT CASSVMTRKQHF
TRBJ1-1 many NA TRBV20-1 TGCAGTGCTAGTTGGGGTGGGGCTGAAGCTTTCTTT CSASWGGAEAFF
TRBJ2-5 NA TRBD1 TRBV28 TGTGCCAGCAGTCCCTATCCCAGACAGGGTAGAGAGACCCAGTACTTC CASSPYPRQGRETQYF
TRBJ2-7 many TRBD2 TRBV15 TGTGCCACCAGCAGCCTTACTAGCGGAGCCTACGAGCAGTACTTC CATSSLTSGAYEQYF